This T cell receptor (beta chain) was identified in a study of T-cell reconstitution after alpha-beta-depleted transplantation in children. The authors prepared the TCRbeta library with unique molecular identifiers. TCRdb called the PCR reads again in MiXCR, with one record for every CDR3 protein. The sample consists of hundreds of thousands of distinct CDR3 sequences, approximately 15% of them appearing once. The CDR3 has 15 amino acids. V was trimmed by 2 bases and J by 5 bases, leaving 13 bases between them. Germline-derived CDR1 and CDR2 are LGHNA and YSLEER. This clonotype was observed a few times.

This material consisted of PBMCs from the stem cell graft donor, taken from the stem cell graft. The V call is TRBV4-3, the J call TRBJ2-1, with TRBD1 as a possible D gene (6 bases). This TCR came from a human donor who donated a stem cell graft to a child with acute myeloid leukemia. CDR3 DNA sequence: TGCGCCAGCAGCCAATTGTCCCACAGGGACAATGAGCAGTTCTTC. Protein: CASSQLSHRDNEQFF.